A single sample gave rise to the 15 T cell receptor beta chains below, sequenced in a study of T-cell reconstitution after alpha-beta-depleted transplantation in children. The TCRbeta library incorporated unique molecular identifiers. TCRdb recomputed calls from the PCR reads with MiXCR, one row per CDR3 protein. The sample holds about 110,000 distinct CDR3 sequences; 10% are singletons and the top ten take roughly 8%. Here the sequenced sample was PBMCs from the stem cell graft donor, taken from the stem cell graft. These receptors were taken from a human donor who donated a stem cell graft to a child with acute lymphoblastic leukemia.

This clonotype was observed at least ten times. This chain uses TRBV6-5 with TRBJ2-1; D gene ambiguous. Per germline, CDR1 MNHEY and CDR2 SVGAGI. V was clipped by 2 bases and J by 0 bases, with 11 bases between them. The length of the CDR3 is 16 residues. Written as DNA, the CDR3 is TGTGCCAGCAGTTACGTGGGGATGAGCTCCTACAATGAGCAGTTCTTC. It is translated as CASSYVGMSSYNEQFF.

This clonotype was seen repeatedly, ten times or more. The chain combines TRBV5-1 with TRBJ1-4; D is uncertain. CDR3 length: 15 amino acids. Trimming took 0 bases from V and 0 from J, leaving 6 bases between them. Germline V lookup: CDR1 SGHRS, CDR2 YFSETQ. The CDR3 nucleotides read TGCGCCAGCAGCTTGGGGTCTGCAACTAATGAAAAACTGTTTTTT. Amino acids: CASSLGSATNEKLFF.

This clonotype was picked up many times. The chain carries TRBV12-3 or TRBV12-4 and TRBJ1-1; 8 bases map to TRBD1. With 6 bases clipped from V and 5 bases from J, the junction kept 8 bases outside the gene matches. The CDR3 extends over 14 amino acids. CDR3 region: CASSITGGGTEAFF. The CDR3 coding sequence is TGTGCCAGCAGCATAACAGGGGGTGGAACTGAAGCTTTCTTT.

This clonotype has ten or more counts. This chain's CDR3 is CASSFPGQGAPDEQYF. The CDR3 coding sequence is TGTGCCAGCAGCTTTCCCGGACAGGGGGCGCCGGACGAGCAGTACTTC. The J gene is TRBJ2-7, the V gene TRBV7-9, with 11 bases identical to TRBD1. CDR1 and CDR2 from the germline V gene are SEHNR and FQNEAQ (reference sequence). The CDR3 length is 16 residues. The V and J ends lost 3 bases and 5 bases, in that order; junction bases with no gene match: 9.

This clonotype was counted many times. The chain carries TRBV3-1 and TRBJ2-1, with D hard to call. This CDR3 contains 15 residues. V was cut by 3 bases and J by 1 base, with 10 bases left in between. The germline V gene has CDR1 LGHDT and CDR2 YNNKEL (reference sequence). The CDR3 DNA follows: TGTGCCAGCAGCCATTCAGTCCGGTCCTACAATGAGCAGTTCTTC. This sequence encodes CASSHSVRSYNEQFF.

Many counts were recorded for this clonotype. The gene calls are TRBV28 and TRBJ2-2; D tentatively fits TRBD1 or TRBD2 (5 bases each). CDR3 length equals 17 residues. Germline CDR1 and CDR2: MDHEN and SYDVKM. Trimming removed 5 bases from V and 5 bases from J, with 21 bases in between. CDR3 in DNA: TGTGCCAGCAGTATAAGCGCGAACGGGGCTTATACCGGGGAGCTGTTTTTT. Its translation: CASSISANGAYTGELFF. Full variable domain (remainder filled in from reference TRBV28 and TRBJ2-2): DVKVTQSSRYLVKRTGEKVFLECVQDMDHENMFWYRQDPGLGLRLIYFSYDVKMKEKGDIPEGYSVSREKKERFSLILESASTNQTSMYLCASSISANGAYTGELFFGEGSRLTVL.

This clonotype was detected many times. This sequence joins TRBV24-1 and TRBJ2-6; D not certain. V was shortened by 6 bases and J by 4 bases, with 12 bases between the two germline ends. The CDR3 contains 15 residues. From germline, CDR1 is KGHDR and CDR2 SFDVKD. Written as DNA, the CDR3 is TGTGCCACCAGTCCCCGAATTTCAGGGGCCAACGTCCTGACTTTC. This translates into CATSPRISGANVLTF.

This clonotype was counted at least ten times. The J gene is TRBJ2-7, the V gene TRBV20-1; D remains ambiguous. The germline CDR1 and CDR2 sequences are DFQATT and SNEGSKA (reference sequence). V shed 3 bases and J shed 2 bases, with 14 bases lying between them. CDR3 length: 14 residues. The CDR3 spells CSASWVASAYEQYF. The CDR3 DNA follows: TGCAGTGCTAGTTGGGTAGCTTCGGCCTACGAGCAGTACTTC.

There are a few counts of this clonotype. V gene TRBV5-1 combines with J gene TRBJ2-4; perhaps TRBD1 as D (5 bases). The CDR3 extends over 16 amino acids. V lost 4 bases and J lost 3, with 17 bases in between. Germline V gene lookup returns CDR1 SGHRS and CDR2 YFSETQ. The DNA for the CDR3 is TGCGCCAGCAGCCCTTTCTTGACAGTTGACAAAAACATTCAGTACTTC. It yields the protein CASSPFLTVDKNIQYF.

The chain joins TRBV3-1 to TRBJ1-6, with D perhaps TRBD1 (6 bases). Looked up from germline, CDR1 is LGHDT and CDR2 is YNNKEL (reference sequence). This CDR3 spans 15 amino acids. V shed 0 bases and J shed 9 bases, with 12 bases lying between them. CDR3 coding DNA: TGTGCCAGCAGCCAAGACGGGGGGCCTAGTTCACCCCTCCACTTT. Amino acid sequence: CASSQDGGPSSPLHF.

This clonotype appeared many times. The J gene is TRBJ1-1, the V gene TRBV5-1; TRBD1 is a possible D gene (6 bases). The CDR3 is 13 residues long. Germline values: CDR1 SGHRS, CDR2 YFSETQ. Trimming removed 5 bases at V and 0 bases at J, with 8 bases between. This chain's CDR3 is CASRGTLNTEAFF. DNA of the CDR3: TGCGCCAGCAGGGGGACATTGAACACTGAAGCTTTCTTT. Drawing the rest from reference TRBV5-1 and TRBJ1-1, the complete variable domain is KAGVTQTPRYLIKTRGQQVTLSCSPISGHRSVSWYQQTPGQGLQFLFEYFSETQRNKGNFPGRFSGRQFSNSRSEMNVSTLELGDSALYLCASRGTLNTEAFFGQGTRLTVV.

Ten or more counts support this clonotype. The chain combines TRBV20-1 with TRBJ2-6, with D perhaps matching TRBD1 or TRBD2 (5 bases each). Germline V gene sequence: CDR1 DFQATT, CDR2 SNEGSKA (reference sequence). V was trimmed by 3 bases and J by 4 bases, leaving 13 bases between them. This CDR3 region has 15 residues. The CDR3 coding sequence is TGCAGTGCTAGTAAGGGGAGCAGCGGGGCCAACGTCCTGACTTTC. It yields the protein CSASKGSSGANVLTF.

This clonotype has at least ten counts. The chain joins TRBV20-1 to TRBJ2-7; 7 bases match TRBD1. The germline V gene has CDR1 DFQATT and CDR2 SNEGSKA (reference sequence). The CDR3 covers 15 residues. The ends lost 0 bases at V and 0 bases at J; junction bases unmatched: 5. The CDR3 DNA reads as TGCAGTGCTAGAGATCAGACAGGGCCCTCCTACGAGCAGTACTTC. Translation: CSARDQTGPSYEQYF.

The chain combines TRBV6-2 or TRBV6-3 with TRBJ2-3, with D perhaps matching TRBD1 (6 bases). Germline-derived CDR1 and CDR2 are MNHEY and SVGEGT. V lost 8 bases and J lost 0, with 9 bases in between. The CDR3 runs to 13 residues. The CDR3 DNA is TGTGCCAGCGGGCAGGGGAGCACAGATACGCAGTATTTT. Protein product: CASGQGSTDTQYF.

Many counts were recorded for this clonotype. The CDR3 loop reads CASSDPDRGEAFF. The CDR3, as DNA: TGCGCCAGCAGTGACCCTGACAGGGGTGAAGCTTTCTTT. V is TRBV10-2 and J is TRBJ1-1, with 8 positions matching TRBD1. The CDR3 totals 13 residues. V lost 3 bases to trimming and J lost 7 bases; unmatched junction nucleotides: 4. The germline gives CDR1 WSHSY, CDR2 SAAADI.